This TCR beta chain is from a study of CD4 T cells in relation to SARS-CoV-2 and coronaviruses. Study context: ViraFEST: approximately eleven-day antigen culture of PBMCs, then TCR beta CDR3 sequencing. Convalescent donors were aged about 21 to 80, with median approximately 42 years.

Data came from immunoSEQ multiplex PCR; TCRdb stores just in-frame clones and leaves some out. This table has 30,000 to 40,000 clones, over 75% appearing once. For this clone: The target antigen is unknown.

The CDR3 loop spans 14 amino acids. The trim removed 5 bases at V and 2 bases at J, leaving 3 bases unmatched. Per the germline V gene, CDR1 is MNHEY and CDR2 is SVGEGT. This sequence joins TRBV6-2 or TRBV6-3 and TRBJ1-1; 9 bases align to TRBD1. Sequencing was carried out using memory CD4+ T cells from PBMCs, cultured in vitro. This clonotype was sampled from an adult with COVID-19. CDR3 in DNA: TGTGCCAGCAGTCGGGACAGGGTCAACACTGAAGCTTTCTTT. This sequence encodes CASSRDRVNTEAFF.